This TCR beta chain was recovered during a study of shared clonotypes between healthy human individuals. Worth noting for this clone: What it binds is not known.

Naive CD8 cells, CD45RO-negative and positively selected for CCR7, excluded terminally differentiated effector memory CD45RA+ cells. Sequencing was at deep level. TCRdb's copy holds only in-frame clones and misses some; the assay was immunoSEQ multiplex PCR. The table has about 800,000 clones, roughly 96% seen once. Findings and caveats of the study: Sorted-subset sequencing, rarefaction showed, was incomplete despite large depth. The study generally estimated greater richness for naive than memory subsets.

V was shortened by 3 bases and J by 2 bases, with 14 bases between the two germline ends. Germline assignment: CDR1 KGHSH and CDR2 LQKENI. The CDR3 consists of 17 residues. Sequencing was done on a sample of naive CD8+ T cells sorted from blood. The chain combines TRBV18 with TRBJ2-6; D might be TRBD1 (6 bases). The sequence came from a man younger than 40 in good health. The CDR3 DNA is TGTGCCAGCTCACCGACACAGGGAAATCCTGGGGCCAACGTCCTGACTTTC. Its translation: CASSPTQGNPGANVLTF.